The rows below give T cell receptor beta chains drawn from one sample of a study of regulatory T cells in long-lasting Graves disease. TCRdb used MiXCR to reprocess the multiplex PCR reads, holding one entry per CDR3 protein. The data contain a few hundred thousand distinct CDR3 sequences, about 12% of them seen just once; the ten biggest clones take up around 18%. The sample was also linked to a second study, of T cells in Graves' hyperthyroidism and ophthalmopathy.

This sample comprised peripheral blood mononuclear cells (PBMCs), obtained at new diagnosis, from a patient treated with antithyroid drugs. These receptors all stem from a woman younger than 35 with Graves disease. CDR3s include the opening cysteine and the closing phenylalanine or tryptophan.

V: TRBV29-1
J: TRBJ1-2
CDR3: CSVGQGRNGYTF

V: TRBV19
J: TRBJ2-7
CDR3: CASSFFSGQGSNEQYF

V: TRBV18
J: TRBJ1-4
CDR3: CASSPPDSTNEKLFF

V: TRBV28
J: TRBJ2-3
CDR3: CASSGREGSDTQYF

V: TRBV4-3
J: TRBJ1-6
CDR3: CASSHPKGASSYNSPLHF

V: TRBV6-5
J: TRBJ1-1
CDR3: CASSYGGTGNTEAFF

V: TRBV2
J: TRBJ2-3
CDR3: CASSEFGTGGTDTQYF

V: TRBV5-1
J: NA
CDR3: CASSETGNEVETQYF

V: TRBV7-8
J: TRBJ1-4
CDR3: CASSPDDRGRGEKLFF

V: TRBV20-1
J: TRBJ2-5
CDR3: CSALKFSGGYQETQYF

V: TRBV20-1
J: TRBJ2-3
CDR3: CSTGLAGVSTDTQYF